The 8 T cell receptor beta chains reported below all come from one sample, sequenced in a study of molecular identifiers for immune sequencing clone quantification. TCRdb reprocessed the PCR reads via MiXCR and lists one record per CDR3 protein. Of roughly 10,000 distinct CDR3 sequences in the sample, about a fifth are singletons; the top ten hold 1.5%. The sequencing input was naive CD8+ T cells from blood, with Jurkat cell RNA spiked in. Subset here: FACS-sorted CD8+CD4-CCR7+CD45RA+ naive T cells. The receptors originated from a human donor in good health. Some libraries in this study had Jurkat cell RNA spiked in.

Note on this clonotype: A much larger clone differs from this one at a single base, so this may be a read error. The rearrangement joins TRBV19 to TRBJ2-4; D is unresolved. The CDR3 has 12 amino acids. The germline CDR1 and CDR2 sequences are LNHDA and SQIVND (reference sequence). In DNA, the CDR3 is TGTGCCAGTAGTACTGTCAAGAACATTCGGTACTTC. Translation gives CASSTVKNIRYF.

In its sample, this clonotype was seen many times. The J gene is TRBJ2-5, the V gene TRBV11-2; perhaps TRBD1 as D (6 bases). The CDR3 is made up of 16 amino acids. With 4 bases removed from V and 2 bases from J, the gap between germline ends came to 17 bases. CDR1 and CDR2 (germline): SGHAT, FQNNGV. The CDR3 is CASSSGVSRGQETQYF. The CDR3 DNA is TGTGCCAGCAGCTCAGGGGTCAGTCGCGGACAAGAGACCCAGTACTTC.

The rearrangement links TRBV9 to TRBJ2-2; tentative D call: TRBD2 (5 bases). Germline V lookup: CDR1 SGDLS, CDR2 YYNGEE. Trimming took off 5 bases at V and 0 bases at J, with 11 bases between the two ends. This CDR3 region has 15 residues. The CDR3 bases are TGTGCCAGCAGTATAGCGTACGCGAACACCGGGGAGCTGTTTTTT. Translation: CASSIAYANTGELFF. The complete variable domain, with remaining parts taken from reference TRBV9 and TRBJ2-2, reads DSGVTQTPKHLITATGQRVTLRCSPRSGDLSVYWYQQSLDQGLQFLIQYYNGEERAKGNILERFSAQQFPDLHSELNLSSLELGDSALYFCASSIAYANTGELFFGEGSRLTVL.

This clonotype appeared a few times. J is TRBJ1-1 and V is TRBV14; D remains unclear. Germline CDR1 is SGHDN and CDR2 is FVKESK. Trimming stripped 0 bases from V and 0 bases from J, with 8 bases between. The CDR3 covers 15 residues. CDR3 residues: CASSQEIPLNTEAFF. CDR3 sequence (DNA): TGTGCCAGCAGCCAAGAAATACCTTTGAACACTGAAGCTTTCTTT.

This clonotype is classed as medium-sized. The chain is built from TRBV7-9 and TRBJ2-3, with 8 bases aligning to TRBD2. Trimming removed 4 bases from V and 0 bases from J; junction bases left unmatched: 6. CDR3 length equals 16 residues. Germline-derived CDR1 and CDR2 are SEHNR and FQNEAQ (reference sequence). The DNA of the CDR3 is TGTGCCAGCAGCTCGACCGGGGGGGAAAGCACAGATACGCAGTATTTT. Translated, it gives CASSSTGGESTDTQYF.

This clonotype is medium-sized (0.01 to 0.1%) in the sample. The chain has TRBV6-5 and TRBJ1-1; maybe TRBD1 (5 bases). The CDR3 runs 14 residues. The V end was cut by 5 bases, the J end by 0 bases, with 10 bases between. Germline V gene data show CDR1 as MNHEY and CDR2 as SVGAGI. The CDR3 bases are TGTGCCAGCAGTGAGGGGCCATTGAACACTGAAGCTTTCTTT. Its protein product is CASSEGPLNTEAFF.

J is TRBJ2-1 and V is TRBV3-1; D is uncertain. This CDR3 is 18 amino acids long. Germline V gene sequence: CDR1 LGHDT, CDR2 YNNKEL (reference sequence). V lost 0 bases and J 0 bases, leaving 15 bases between the germline ends. The CDR3 loop is CASSQDMGPPRSYNEQFF. The CDR3, as DNA: TGTGCCAGCAGCCAAGATATGGGCCCCCCCCGCTCCTACAATGAGCAGTTCTTC.

In this sample, this clonotype is medium-sized. The chain combines TRBV4-3 with TRBJ1-1, with D possibly being TRBD1 (6 bases). The CDR3 runs 14 residues. Per germline, CDR1 LGHNA and CDR2 YSLEER. V was trimmed by 4 bases and J by 10 bases, leaving 19 bases between them. The CDR3 nucleotides are TGCGCCAGCAGCCCAGGCAGATGGGGGCTAGTAGCTTTCTTT. Encoded protein: CASSPGRWGLVAFF.